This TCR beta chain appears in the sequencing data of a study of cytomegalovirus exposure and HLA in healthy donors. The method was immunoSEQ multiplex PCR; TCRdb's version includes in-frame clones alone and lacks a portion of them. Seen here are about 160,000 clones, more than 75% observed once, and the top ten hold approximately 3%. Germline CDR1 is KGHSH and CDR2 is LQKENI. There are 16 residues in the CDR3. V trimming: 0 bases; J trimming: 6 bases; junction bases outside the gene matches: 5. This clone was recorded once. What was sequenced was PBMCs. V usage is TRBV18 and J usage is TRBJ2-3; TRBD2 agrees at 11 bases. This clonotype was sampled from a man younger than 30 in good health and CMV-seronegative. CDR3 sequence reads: CASSPPLAGVSDTQYF. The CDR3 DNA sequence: TGTGCCAGCTCACCACCACTAGCGGGAGTTTCGGATACGCAGTATTTT.